This TCR beta chain originates from a study of memory CD4+ T cells and cytomegalovirus serostatus. With 0 bases removed from V and 7 bases from J, the gap between germline ends came to 17 bases. Germline values: CDR1 SGHRS, CDR2 YFSETQ. CDR3 length: 17 amino acids. The sort gate was single viable CD3+CD4+CD8-CD45RO+ cells for memory CD4+ T cells. Some clones are missing from TCRdb's copy, which holds only in-frame ones; the method was immunoSEQ multiplex PCR. In the table there are tens of thousands of clones, about 80% of which are singletons. The sample consisted of memory CD4+ T cells from blood. The clonotype comes from an adult in good health and CMV-seropositive. This sequence joins TRBV5-1 and TRBJ1-6; perhaps TRBD1 as D (6 bases). CDR3 sequence reads: CASSLGHSGGGNSPLHF. In DNA, the CDR3 is TGCGCCAGCAGCTTGGGACATTCCGGGGGCGGGAATTCACCCCTCCACTTT.